Listed below are T cell receptor beta chains from one sample, sequenced in a study of T cells in Graves' hyperthyroidism and ophthalmopathy. TCRdb re-called the multiplex PCR reads with MiXCR, one entry per CDR3 protein. Altogether more than 300,000 distinct CDR3 sequences are present, around 20% being singletons, with the ten largest covering 40% to 45%. Source material: blood. The receptors were gathered from a man between 18 and 35 years old with Graves' ophthalmopathy. The CDR3 runs from the conserved cysteine through the conserved F or W. The order of the fields is D gene, CDR3 length, J gene, V gene, clone size, CDR3 protein, CDR3 DNA. D genes are given only for firm matches. The size entry is marked missing in some rows and otherwise reads once, few, many or a size class.

d_call: TRBD1
cdr3_length: 14
j_call: TRBJ1-4
v_call: TRBV11-1
clone_size: NA
cdr3_aa: CASSLSDRGEKLFF
cdr3_nt: TGTGCCAGCAGCTTAAGCGACAGGGGAGAAAAACTGTTTTTT

d_call: TRBD2
cdr3_length: 20
j_call: TRBJ2-1
v_call: TRBV6-1
clone_size: NA
cdr3_aa: CASSRSGTSGGDRSYNEQFF
cdr3_nt: TGTGCCAGCAGTAGATCCGGGACTAGCGGGGGGGACCGCTCCTACAATGAGCAGTTCTTC

d_call: NA
cdr3_length: 14
j_call: TRBJ2-5
v_call: TRBV4-2
clone_size: many
cdr3_aa: CASSQEAGQETQYF
cdr3_nt: TGTGCCAGCAGCCAAGAGGCGGGGCAAGAGACCCAGTACTTC

d_call: NA
cdr3_length: 14
j_call: TRBJ1-2
v_call: TRBV20-1
clone_size: many
cdr3_aa: CSPLHTSSNYGYTF
cdr3_nt: TGCAGTCCGCTGCATACGTCCAGCAACTATGGCTACACCTTC

d_call: NA
cdr3_length: 13
j_call: TRBJ2-7
v_call: TRBV28
clone_size: many
cdr3_aa: CASSPPGGPEQYF
cdr3_nt: TGTGCCAGCAGTCCCCCCGGGGGCCCCGAGCAGTACTTC

d_call: TRBD1
cdr3_length: 14
j_call: TRBJ1-5
v_call: TRBV10-3
clone_size: many
cdr3_aa: CAISGTGDNQPQHF
cdr3_nt: TGTGCCATCAGTGGGACAGGGGATAATCAGCCCCAGCATTTT

d_call: NA
cdr3_length: 15
j_call: TRBJ2-2
v_call: TRBV4-1
clone_size: NA
cdr3_aa: CASSQDGSNTGELFF
cdr3_nt: TGCGCCAGCAGCCAAGATGGCAGTAACACCGGGGAGCTGTTTTTT

d_call: NA
cdr3_length: 14
j_call: TRBJ1-4
v_call: TRBV18
clone_size: NA
cdr3_aa: CASSPLRVGEKLFF
cdr3_nt: TGTGCCAGCTCACCCCTGAGGGTCGGTGAAAAACTGTTTTTT

d_call: NA
cdr3_length: 11
j_call: TRBJ2-7
v_call: TRBV12-3/TRBV12-4
clone_size: NA
cdr3_aa: CASSRVSRQYF
cdr3_nt: TGTGCCAGCAGTCGGGTATCGCGGCAGTACTTC

d_call: NA
cdr3_length: 14
j_call: TRBJ1-5
v_call: TRBV6-2/TRBV6-3
clone_size: many
cdr3_aa: CASSPRVGDQPQHF
cdr3_nt: TGTGCCAGCAGTCCGAGGGTAGGTGATCAGCCCCAGCATTTT

d_call: NA
cdr3_length: 12
j_call: TRBJ1-2
v_call: TRBV12-3/TRBV12-4
clone_size: NA
cdr3_aa: CASSLIQGRYTF
cdr3_nt: TGTGCCAGCAGTTTGATTCAGGGTCGATACACCTTC

d_call: TRBD1
cdr3_length: 18
j_call: TRBJ2-6
v_call: TRBV6-5
clone_size: many
cdr3_aa: CASSYTRQGAAGANVLTF
cdr3_nt: TGTGCCAGCAGTTACACCAGACAGGGGGCGGCTGGGGCCAACGTCCTGACTTTC

d_call: TRBD2
cdr3_length: 14
j_call: TRBJ2-2
v_call: TRBV20-1
clone_size: few
cdr3_aa: CSAHGEGRTGELFF
cdr3_nt: TGCAGTGCCCACGGGGAGGGAAGAACCGGGGAGCTGTTTTTT

d_call: NA
cdr3_length: 12
j_call: TRBJ2-5
v_call: TRBV3-1
clone_size: NA
cdr3_aa: CASSQVEKTQYF
cdr3_nt: TGTGCCAGCAGCCAAGTTGAGAAGACCCAGTACTTC

d_call: NA
cdr3_length: 14
j_call: TRBJ2-3
v_call: TRBV5-4
clone_size: few
cdr3_aa: CASSSGTQGNTQYF
cdr3_nt: TGTGCCAGCAGCTCAGGGACTCAGGGGAATACGCAGTATTTT

d_call: TRBD1
cdr3_length: 16
j_call: TRBJ1-3
v_call: TRBV2
clone_size: many
cdr3_aa: CASSEADWDRGNTIYF
cdr3_nt: TGTGCCAGCAGTGAAGCGGATTGGGACAGGGGAAACACCATATATTTT

d_call: TRBD1
cdr3_length: 15
j_call: TRBJ1-2
v_call: TRBV6-1
clone_size: few
cdr3_aa: CASNEGVRGTYGYTF
cdr3_nt: TGTGCCAGCAACGAGGGGGTCAGGGGGACTTATGGCTACACCTTC

d_call: TRBD1
cdr3_length: 15
j_call: TRBJ2-1
v_call: TRBV7-7
clone_size: NA
cdr3_aa: CASSPGQGEWNEQFF
cdr3_nt: TGTGCTAGCAGCCCGGGACAGGGGGAGTGGAATGAGCAGTTCTTC

d_call: NA
cdr3_length: 15
j_call: TRBJ2-7
v_call: TRBV28
clone_size: NA
cdr3_aa: CASSRPGTMTYEQYF
cdr3_nt: TGTGCCAGCAGTCGCCCCGGGACAATGACCTACGAGCAGTACTTC

d_call: NA
cdr3_length: 12
j_call: TRBJ2-7
v_call: TRBV2
clone_size: many
cdr3_aa: CASGRATYEQYF
cdr3_nt: TGTGCCAGCGGTAGAGCAACCTACGAGCAGTACTTC

d_call: TRBD1
cdr3_length: 15
j_call: TRBJ2-2
v_call: TRBV28
clone_size: NA
cdr3_aa: CASTLGQQNTGELFF
cdr3_nt: TGTGCCAGCACCCTGGGACAGCAGAACACCGGGGAGCTGTTTTTT

d_call: NA
cdr3_length: 13
j_call: TRBJ1-6
v_call: TRBV20-1
clone_size: many
cdr3_aa: CSAGGQEDSPLHF
cdr3_nt: TGCAGTGCTGGGGGCCAAGAAGATTCACCCCTCCACTTT

d_call: TRBD2
cdr3_length: 13
j_call: TRBJ2-1
v_call: TRBV9
clone_size: few
cdr3_aa: CASSVGEGYEQFF
cdr3_nt: TGTGCCAGCAGCGTAGGGGAGGGTTATGAGCAGTTCTTC

d_call: NA
cdr3_length: 15
j_call: TRBJ1-1
v_call: TRBV5-5
clone_size: many
cdr3_aa: CASSLNHGLNTEAFF
cdr3_nt: TGTGCCAGCAGCTTGAACCATGGGTTGAACACTGAAGCTTTCTTT

d_call: TRBD1
cdr3_length: 19
j_call: TRBJ1-5
v_call: TRBV5-1
clone_size: NA
cdr3_aa: CASSLEGGPDRDSNQPQHF
cdr3_nt: TGCGCCAGCAGCTTGGAGGGGGGGCCGGACAGGGATAGCAATCAGCCCCAGCATTTT

d_call: NA
cdr3_length: 16
j_call: TRBJ1-1
v_call: TRBV6-1
clone_size: few
cdr3_aa: CASSPNTGGVILEAFF
cdr3_nt: TGTGCCAGCAGCCCGAACACAGGAGGGGTGATTCTCGAAGCTTTCTTT

d_call: NA
cdr3_length: 13
j_call: TRBJ2-7
v_call: TRBV20-1
clone_size: many
cdr3_aa: CSARGTGPYEQYF
cdr3_nt: TGCAGTGCTAGAGGTACAGGTCCCTACGAGCAGTACTTC

d_call: TRBD2
cdr3_length: 14
j_call: TRBJ2-1
v_call: TRBV14
clone_size: many
cdr3_aa: CASSQGGRGNEQFF
cdr3_nt: TGTGCCAGCAGCCAGGGCGGGAGAGGGAATGAGCAGTTCTTC

d_call: NA
cdr3_length: 14
j_call: TRBJ1-2
v_call: TRBV5-6
clone_size: NA
cdr3_aa: CASSQDRTINGYTF
cdr3_nt: TGTGCCAGCAGCCAGGACCGTACCATCAATGGCTACACCTTC

d_call: TRBD1
cdr3_length: 15
j_call: TRBJ2-1
v_call: TRBV7-3
clone_size: many
cdr3_aa: CASSTSGGSYNEQFF
cdr3_nt: TGTGCCAGCAGCACCTCAGGGGGCTCCTACAATGAGCAGTTCTTC

d_call: NA
cdr3_length: 16
j_call: TRBJ2-3
v_call: TRBV24-1
clone_size: few
cdr3_aa: CATSDLGPGLGDTQYF
cdr3_nt: TGTGCCACCAGTGACCTAGGGCCGGGTTTGGGAGATACGCAGTATTTT

d_call: NA
cdr3_length: 16
j_call: TRBJ2-2
v_call: TRBV5-1
clone_size: few
cdr3_aa: CASSLARGANTGELFF
cdr3_nt: TGCGCCAGCAGCTTGGCTAGGGGGGCGAACACCGGGGAGCTGTTTTTT

d_call: NA
cdr3_length: 15
j_call: TRBJ2-1
v_call: TRBV20-1
clone_size: many
cdr3_aa: CSARDSGVAYNEQFF
cdr3_nt: TGCAGTGCTAGAGATTCCGGTGTCGCGTACAATGAGCAGTTCTTC

d_call: NA
cdr3_length: 13
j_call: TRBJ2-1
v_call: TRBV6-1
clone_size: few
cdr3_aa: CASSEGYYNEQFF
cdr3_nt: TGTGCCAGCAGTGAGGGCTACTACAATGAGCAGTTCTTC

d_call: NA
cdr3_length: 14
j_call: TRBJ1-2
v_call: TRBV4-1
clone_size: few
cdr3_aa: CASSHQGPNYGYTF
cdr3_nt: TGCGCCAGCAGCCACCAAGGTCCTAACTATGGCTACACCTTC

d_call: TRBD2
cdr3_length: 17
j_call: TRBJ2-1
v_call: TRBV12-3/TRBV12-4
clone_size: NA
cdr3_aa: CASSWGGGLAGGNEQFF
cdr3_nt: TGTGCCAGCAGTTGGGGCGGGGGACTAGCGGGAGGGAATGAGCAGTTCTTC

d_call: TRBD1
cdr3_length: 14
j_call: TRBJ1-1
v_call: TRBV27
clone_size: many
cdr3_aa: CASSRQGPNTEAFF
cdr3_nt: TGTGCCAGCAGCAGACAGGGGCCGAACACTGAAGCTTTCTTT

d_call: NA
cdr3_length: 15
j_call: TRBJ2-7
v_call: TRBV20-1
clone_size: many
cdr3_aa: CSARDRTGGAYEQYF
cdr3_nt: TGCAGTGCTAGAGATAGAACAGGGGGGGCCTACGAGCAGTACTTC

d_call: NA
cdr3_length: 15
j_call: TRBJ2-2
v_call: TRBV9
clone_size: few
cdr3_aa: CASTPGQLLPGELFF
cdr3_nt: TGTGCCAGCACCCCAGGACAGCTATTACCCGGGGAGCTGTTTTTT

d_call: TRBD1
cdr3_length: 16
j_call: TRBJ2-6
v_call: TRBV5-1
clone_size: few
cdr3_aa: CATRYRGLNGANVLTF
cdr3_nt: TGCGCCACCCGTTACAGGGGGCTCAACGGGGCCAACGTCCTGACTTTC

d_call: NA
cdr3_length: 13
j_call: TRBJ2-2
v_call: TRBV6-5
clone_size: NA
cdr3_aa: CASSYSSTGELFF
cdr3_nt: TGTGCCAGCAGTTATAGTAGCACCGGGGAGCTGTTTTTT

d_call: NA
cdr3_length: 15
j_call: TRBJ1-5
v_call: TRBV2
clone_size: many
cdr3_aa: CASSKTGIGNQPQHF
cdr3_nt: TGTGCCAGCAGCAAGACAGGTATAGGCAATCAGCCCCAGCATTTT

d_call: NA
cdr3_length: 14
j_call: TRBJ1-2
v_call: TRBV2
clone_size: many
cdr3_aa: CANQRTAINYGYTF
cdr3_nt: TGTGCCAACCAACGGACAGCAATCAACTATGGCTACACCTTC

d_call: NA
cdr3_length: 15
j_call: TRBJ1-1
v_call: TRBV27
clone_size: NA
cdr3_aa: CTSSWGGSEGTEAFF
cdr3_nt: TGTACCAGCAGTTGGGGAGGCTCCGAGGGCACTGAAGCTTTCTTT

d_call: NA
cdr3_length: 14
j_call: TRBJ1-1
v_call: TRBV12-3/TRBV12-4
clone_size: NA
cdr3_aa: CASTLTGRNTEAFF
cdr3_nt: TGTGCCAGCACCCTGACAGGTAGGAACACTGAAGCTTTCTTT

d_call: NA
cdr3_length: 13
j_call: TRBJ2-7
v_call: TRBV12-3/TRBV12-4
clone_size: many
cdr3_aa: CASSLGQKYEQYF
cdr3_nt: TGTGCCAGCAGTCTAGGACAAAAGTACGAGCAGTACTTC

d_call: TRBD1
cdr3_length: 19
j_call: TRBJ1-2
v_call: TRBV4-1
clone_size: few
cdr3_aa: CASSQGSFRDRALSSGYTF
cdr3_nt: TGCGCCAGCAGCCAAGGGTCGTTCCGGGACAGGGCCCTCAGTAGTGGCTACACCTTC

d_call: NA
cdr3_length: 17
j_call: TRBJ2-1
v_call: TRBV18
clone_size: NA
cdr3_aa: CASSPPNPTANSNEQFF
cdr3_nt: TGTGCCAGCTCACCACCGAATCCGACAGCAAATTCCAATGAGCAGTTCTTC

d_call: NA
cdr3_length: 11
j_call: TRBJ2-5
v_call: TRBV15
clone_size: NA
cdr3_aa: CATSSSETQYF
cdr3_nt: TGTGCCACCAGCAGTTCGGAGACCCAGTACTTC

d_call: TRBD1
cdr3_length: 15
j_call: TRBJ2-1
v_call: TRBV20-1
clone_size: NA
cdr3_aa: CSATGTGGIYNEQFF
cdr3_nt: TGCAGTGCTACAGGGACAGGGGGAATATACAATGAGCAGTTCTTC